The 10 T cell receptor beta chains listed next were all sequenced from one sample in a study of blood T cell repertoires in COVID-19 (dated by TCRdb to about 2020). Receptor amplification or capture employed the immunoSEQ multiplex PCR assay. Entries here come from immuneACCESS through TCRdb and include only in-frame sequences with V and J called. Some clones fail to appear in such tables; in the studies checked, an unresolved V gene covers under half of the shortfall, and the cause of the remainder is unknown. For this sample the table gives 310,000 or so clones, of which about 83% were detected only once. Together, the top ten hold around 1.5% of the sample. The source material was peripheral blood. These TCRs come from a woman aged 45-59 years with acute or convalescent COVID-19.

The chain employs TRBV19 and TRBJ1-2; D gene ambiguous. The CDR3 totals 16 residues. The V gene's germline CDR1 is LNHDA and CDR2 SQIVND (reference sequence). Trimming pared 3 bases from V and 4 bases from J, leaving 18 bases between. Here the CDR3 DNA reads TGTGCCAGTAGTATCTCTTCGCCAGGATCGATCTATGGCTACACCTTC. Translation gives CASSISSPGSIYGYTF.

The chain is built from TRBV2 and TRBJ2-7, with TRBD2 identical over 10 bases. Germline CDR1 and CDR2: SNHLY and FYNNEI. J lost 4 bases, V lost 6 bases, and 9 bases had no gene match. The CDR3 consists of 15 residues. The chain's CDR3 is CASRDWGLARYEQYF. In nucleotides, the CDR3 is TGTGCCAGCAGGGACTGGGGACTAGCGCGATACGAGCAGTACTTC.

The chain employs TRBV6-1 and TRBJ2-7; no clear D. Per germline, CDR1 MNHNS and CDR2 SASEGT. This CDR3 region has 15 residues. Deletions cut 2 bases from V and 5 bases from J, with 16 bases between. As DNA, the CDR3 is TGTGCCAGCAGTGAAAGTCCACCGAGAGTCCACGAGCAGTACTTC. Translating gives CASSESPPRVHEQYF.

The chain is built from TRBV27 and TRBJ2-1; 9 bases align to TRBD2. V shed 6 bases and J 6 bases; nucleotides not matched to a gene: 9. The CDR3 runs 15 residues. Looked up from germline, CDR1 is MNHEY and CDR2 is SMNVEV (reference sequence). CDR3 protein: CASRPGTSPSNEQFF. As DNA, the CDR3 is TGTGCCAGCAGACCCGGGACTAGCCCGTCCAATGAGCAGTTCTTC.

This chain joins TRBV19 and TRBJ2-3, with D possibly matching TRBD2 (5 bases). CDR1 and CDR2 from the germline V gene are LNHDA and SQIVND (reference sequence). The ends were cut back, 4 bases at V and 1 base at J, with 12 bases in the middle. The CDR3 is 15 amino acids. The CDR3 bases are TGTGCCAGTAGTACCCGGGGAAGAGGCACAGATACGCAGTATTTT. Its protein product is CASSTRGRGTDTQYF.

The rearrangement uses TRBV3-1 (or the pseudogene TRBV3-2) and TRBJ2-3; D is perhaps TRBD2 (5 bases). The CDR3 extends over 11 amino acids. The germline V and J ends were trimmed by 6 bases and 11 bases, with 12 bases remaining between them. CDR1 is LGHDT and CDR2 is YNNKEL in the germline V gene (reference sequence). Here the CDR3 DNA reads TGTGCCAGCAGTCTCGGACTCCAGCAGTATTTT. It encodes CASSLGLQQYF.

V is TRBV7-8 and J is TRBJ1-5; a weak D match, TRBD1 (5 bases). Per germline, CDR1 SGHVS and CDR2 FQNEAQ. V was shortened by 2 bases and J by 1 base, with 18 bases between the two germline ends. The CDR3 covers 18 residues. CDR3 sequence: CASSLSKGGDSSNQPQHF. The CDR3 nucleotides are TGTGCCAGCAGCTTATCTAAGGGAGGGGATTCAAGCAATCAGCCCCAGCATTTT. Complete variable domain (other parts from reference TRBV7-8 and TRBJ1-5): GAGVSQSPRYKVAKRGQDVALRCDPISGHVSLFWYQQALGQGPEFLTYFQNEAQLDKSGLPSDRFFAERPEGSVSTLKIQRTQQEDSAVYLCASSLSKGGDSSNQPQHFGDGTRLSIL.

This sequence joins TRBV7-3 and TRBJ2-1, with 7 bases fitting TRBD1. This CDR3 contains 14 residues. Germline CDR1 and CDR2: SGHTA and FQGTGA. The V gene end was trimmed by 3 bases and the J gene end by 1 base; junction bases not matched to a gene: 0. CDR3 sequence (DNA): TGTGCCAGCAGCTTGACAGGGTCCTACAATGAGCAGTTCTTC. Its translation is CASSLTGSYNEQFF.

V usage is TRBV18 and J usage is TRBJ1-5; TRBD1 might be the D (6 bases). Deletions cut 2 bases from V and 3 bases from J, with 8 bases between. Germline assignment: CDR1 KGHSH and CDR2 LQKENI. The CDR3 runs to 14 residues. The CDR3 reads CASSPWDNNQPQHF. The DNA of the CDR3 is TGTGCCAGCTCACCATGGGACAACAATCAGCCCCAGCATTTT.

The rearrangement joins TRBV11-2 to TRBJ2-5; 8 positions match TRBD1. The trim removed 5 bases at V and 4 bases at J, leaving 9 bases unmatched. In germline, CDR1 is SGHAT, CDR2 FQNNGV. The CDR3 loop spans 15 amino acids. CDR3 in amino acids: CASSPRTGTAETQYF. In DNA, the CDR3 is TGTGCCAGCAGCCCCAGGACAGGGACGGCAGAGACCCAGTACTTC.